The clone carrying this T cell receptor beta chain showed up just a few times. This CDR3 has 13 residues. V lost 4 bases to trimming and J lost 9 bases; unmatched junction nucleotides: 6. Germline assignment: CDR1 LGHDT and CDR2 YNNKEL (reference sequence). Method: immunoSEQ multiplex PCR; TCRdb's copy keeps in-frame clones and lacks some. This table has roughly 250,000 clones, around 84% appearing once. The source of the sample is a study of blood T cell repertoires in COVID-19. Study overall: The study drew acute and convalescent COVID-19 samples from the United States, Italy and Spain. Nucleic acid was either cDNA or gDNA, and it came from T cells, B-cell-depleted T cells, or PBMCs.

Input material: peripheral blood. This clonotype originated in a man in his forties with acute or convalescent COVID-19. The V call is TRBV3-1 (or the pseudogene TRBV3-2), the J call TRBJ1-1; 9 bases are shared with TRBD1. The CDR3 sequence is CASSPRQGVQAFF. In DNA, the CDR3 is TGTGCCAGCAGCCCGCGACAGGGGGTGCAAGCTTTCTTT.